A selection of T cell receptor beta chains follows, all from one sample in a study of graft-versus-host responses after intestinal transplantation. Libraries were prepared by immunoSEQ multiplex PCR; TCRdb keeps only in-frame clonotypes and omits some of them. The data contain about 89,000 clones, about 95% of them singletons. The antigens for these receptors are not known. Material: unstimulated CD4+ T cells sorted from spleen or lymph node cells, obtained before transplant. The receptors derive from a human donor who was the organ donor for an intestinal transplant. Both conserved end residues are part of each CDR3. Fields, in order: clone size, D gene, V gene, J gene, CDR3 length, CDR3 DNA, CDR3 protein. The D gene is left open where the match is weak. Clone size is given for some rows only: seen once, a few or many times, or a class if the clone is expanded.

.,TRBD1,TRBV30,TRBJ2-3,15,TGTGCCTTCGGGATGACAGGGCTGAGCACAGATACGCAGTATTTT,CAFGMTGLSTDTQYF
.,TRBD1,TRBV28,TRBJ1-2,14,TGTGCCAGCAGTCCGACGACAGGGGGCCGGGGCTACACCTTC,CASSPTTGGRGYTF
.,TRBD1,TRBV6-5,TRBJ2-2,14,TGTGCCAGCAGCCGGACAGGGGGCAATGGGGAGCTGTTTTTT,CASSRTGGNGELFF
.,TRBD1,TRBV4-3,TRBJ2-3,17,TGCGCCAGCAGCCAAGATAGATCAGGGGGATACACAGATACGCAGTATTTT,CASSQDRSGGYTDTQYF
.,.,TRBV7-8,TRBJ1-5,15,TGTGCCAGCAGCTTCCAGCTGGGTAGCAATCAGCCCCAGCATTTT,CASSFQLGSNQPQHF
.,.,TRBV30,TRBJ1-4,15,TGTGCCTGCCCTGCAGGCGGGACTTATTCCGAAAAACTGTTTTTT,CACPAGGTYSEKLFF
.,TRBD1,TRBV27,TRBJ1-2,16,TGTGCCAGCAGTTTTCACGGAGGGACAGGAGCGAACGGCTACACCTTC,CASSFHGGTGANGYTF
.,.,TRBV6-5,TRBJ2-6,15,TGTGCCAGCAGCCGACCGACCTCTGGGGCCAACGTCCTGACTTTC,CASSRPTSGANVLTF
.,.,TRBV10-3,TRBJ2-3,14,TGTGCCATCAGTGAGCTTGCAGGGAGAGATACGCAGTATTTT,CAISELAGRDTQYF
.,.,TRBV6-1,TRBJ2-7,13,TGTGCCACCATTCGGCGAGGGGACTACGAGCAGTACTTC,CATIRRGDYEQYF
few,TRBD1,TRBV11-3,TRBJ2-7,16,TGTGCCAGCAGCTTCCTCGACGGGACAGGGTTTTACGAGCAGTACTTC,CASSFLDGTGFYEQYF
.,.,TRBV4-2,TRBJ2-1,16,TGTGCCAGCAGCCAGATCGAAGGGCCCGTGGACAATGAGCAGTTCTTC,CASSQIEGPVDNEQFF
.,TRBD1,TRBV4-2,TRBJ2-7,14,TGTGCCAGCAGCCACCCCGGGACAGTCTACGAGCAGTACTTC,CASSHPGTVYEQYF
once,.,TRBV18,TRBJ2-7,15,TGTGCCAGCTCACCTTACGGACCGAACAGCTACGAGCAGTACTTC,CASSPYGPNSYEQYF
.,.,TRBV11-2,TRBJ1-2,19,TGTGCCAGCAGCTCGGGGGTTCGTCAGGGTTGGTTGGCTAACTATGGCTACACCTTC,CASSSGVRQGWLANYGYTF
.,TRBD1,TRBV30,TRBJ1-4,14,TGTGCCTGGAGTGGGACAGGGAATCTAGGAAAACTGTTTTTT,CAWSGTGNLGKLFF
.,.,TRBV18,TRBJ1-1,16,TGTGCCAGCTCACCATTGTTGTCTGGGGGAGCCGATGAAGCTTTCTTT,CASSPLLSGGADEAFF
.,.,TRBV19,TRBJ1-1,16,TGTGCCAGTAGAATGGAGGAGGGGGATAGGATCACTGAAGCTTTCTTT,CASRMEEGDRITEAFF
.,.,TRBV7-2,TRBJ2-7,14,TGTGCCAGCAGCTTAGCACCAGCTTCCTACGAGCAGTACTTC,CASSLAPASYEQYF
once,TRBD1,TRBV6-5,TRBJ1-2,14,TGTGCCAGCAGTCCCGGGACAGCTAACTATGGCTACACCTTC,CASSPGTANYGYTF
.,.,TRBV2,TRBJ1-1,16,TGTGCCAGCAGTGAAGCGAAGCTGAGCATGAACACTGAAGCTTTCTTT,CASSEAKLSMNTEAFF
.,.,TRBV19,TRBJ1-2,13,TGTGCCAGTAGTCGGCCCGGTCTGGCTGGCTACACCTTC,CASSRPGLAGYTF
.,.,TRBV6-1,TRBJ1-1,13,TGTGCCAGCGCAAGGCAAGGTAGCTACGAAGCTTTCTTT,CASARQGSYEAFF
.,.,TRBV28,TRBJ1-1,14,TGTGCCAGCACCGAATCAAGGGTGAACACTGAAGCTTTCTTT,CASTESRVNTEAFF
.,TRBD1,TRBV4-1,TRBJ1-5,16,TGCGCCAGCAGCCCTCAAGCGACAGGGCGGAATCAGCCCCAGCATTTT,CASSPQATGRNQPQHF
once,TRBD1,TRBV6-5,TRBJ1-6,15,TGTGCCAGCAGTCAGACAGGGAACTATAATTCACCCCTCCACTTT,CASSQTGNYNSPLHF
once,.,TRBV4-3,TRBJ2-2,14,TGCGCCAGCAGCCGGGACGGGAACACCGGGGAGCTGTTTTTT,CASSRDGNTGELFF
.,.,TRBV18,TRBJ2-1,15,TGTGCCAGCTCACCAAGGAGGGCTTCCTACAATGAGCAGTTCTTC,CASSPRRASYNEQFF